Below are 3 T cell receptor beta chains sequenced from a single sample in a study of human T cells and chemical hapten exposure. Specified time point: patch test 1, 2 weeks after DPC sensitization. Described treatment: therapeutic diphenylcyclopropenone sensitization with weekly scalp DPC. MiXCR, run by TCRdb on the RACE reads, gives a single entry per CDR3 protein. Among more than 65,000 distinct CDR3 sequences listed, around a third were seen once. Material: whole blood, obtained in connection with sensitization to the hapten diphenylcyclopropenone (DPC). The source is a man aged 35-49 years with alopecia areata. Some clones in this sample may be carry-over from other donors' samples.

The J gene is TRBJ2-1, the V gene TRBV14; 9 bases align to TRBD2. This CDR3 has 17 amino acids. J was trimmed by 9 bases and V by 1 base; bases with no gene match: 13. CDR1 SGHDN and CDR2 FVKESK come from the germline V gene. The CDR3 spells CASSQGISGRRLGEQFF. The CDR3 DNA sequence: TGTGCCAGCAGCCAAGGGATTAGCGGGAGACGGCTTGGTGAGCAGTTCTTC.

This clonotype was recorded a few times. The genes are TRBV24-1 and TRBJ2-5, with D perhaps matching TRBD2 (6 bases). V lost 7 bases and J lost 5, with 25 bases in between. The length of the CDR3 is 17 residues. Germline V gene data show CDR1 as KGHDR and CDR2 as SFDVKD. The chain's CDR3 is CATSVGGLPGSGETQYF. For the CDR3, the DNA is TGTGCCACCAGCGTCGGGGGACTCCCAGGTTCAGGGGAGACCCAGTACTTC.

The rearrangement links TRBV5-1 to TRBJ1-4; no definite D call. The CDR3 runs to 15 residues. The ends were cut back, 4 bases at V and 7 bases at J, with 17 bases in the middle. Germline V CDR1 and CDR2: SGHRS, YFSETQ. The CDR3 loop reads CASSGGRNRGEKLFF. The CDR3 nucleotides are TGCGCCAGCAGCGGTGGACGGAACCGGGGTGAAAAACTGTTTTTT.